This T cell receptor (beta chain) derives from a study of blood T cell repertoires in COVID-19. Study-wide background: Donors in the United States, Italy and Spain gave samples during acute or convalescent COVID-19.

The repertoire was sequenced with immunoSEQ multiplex PCR; TCRdb's copy has only in-frame clones and lacks some. The top ten clones hold 0.85% to 0.95% of a sample with fewer than 250,000 clones, just under 90% of them seen once. Per germline, CDR1 MNHEY and CDR2 SMNVEV (reference sequence). The V end was cut by 3 bases, the J end by 3 bases, with 14 bases between. CDR3 length: 15 residues. The sequencing input was PBMCs or T cells enriched from blood (not recorded which). This rearrangement joins TRBV27 to TRBJ1-2, with D possibly matching TRBD1 (5 bases). This TCR was recovered from a man between 50 and 59 years old who had been exposed to COVID-19. In DNA form, the CDR3 reads TGTGCCAGCAGTTTGCAACCGGGGGAATACTATGGCTACACCTTC. This translates into CASSLQPGEYYGYTF.